These T cell receptor beta chains were read from a single sample in a study of follicular helper T cells after annual influenza vaccination. The method was immunoSEQ multiplex PCR; TCRdb's version includes in-frame clones alone and lacks a portion of them. The repertoire has 1,400 to 1,500 clones, about four fifths of them found once; the top ten carry over 2.5%. The sequencing used CXCR5+ CD38+ circulating T follicular helper cells from blood, collected 7 days after influenza vaccination. The receptors here all came from an adult who received the influenza vaccine. Both conserved end residues are part of each CDR3. D genes are given only for firm matches. Some rows have no size entry. The others give once, few or many, or a class for an expanded clone.

d_call	v_call	clone_size	j_call	cdr3_aa	cdr3_nt
NA	TRBV5-1	NA	TRBJ2-4	CASSQEQGSKNIQYF	TGCGCCAGCAGCCAAGAACAGGGATCCAAAAACATTCAGTACTTC
NA	TRBV7-2	NA	TRBJ2-5	CASSLLLVQETQYF	TGTGCCAGCAGCTTATTACTAGTCCAAGAGACCCAGTACTTC
TRBD1	TRBV19	NA	TRBJ2-5	CASSGQGAGETQYF	TGTGCCAGTAGTGGACAGGGGGCCGGGGAGACCCAGTACTTC
NA	TRBV5-6	NA	TRBJ2-2	CASSSRQVNTGELFF	TGTGCCAGCAGCTCCAGACAGGTGAACACCGGGGAGCTGTTTTTT
NA	TRBV18	once	TRBJ1-1	CASSTDGKNTEAFF	TGTGCCAGCTCAACAGACGGCAAGAACACTGAAGCTTTCTTT
NA	TRBV28	NA	TRBJ2-1	CASSSSRGAGSYNEQFF	TGTGCCAGCAGTTCATCCCGGGGGGCCGGCTCCTACAATGAGCAGTTCTTC
TRBD1	TRBV7-2	NA	TRBJ1-1	CASKVQRQGRTEAFF	TGTGCCAGCAAGGTACAAAGACAGGGGAGGACTGAAGCTTTCTTT
TRBD1	TRBV7-2	few	TRBJ2-7	CASSSGQGGFDEQYF	TGTGCCAGCAGCTCAGGACAGGGTGGTTTCGACGAGCAGTACTTC
NA	TRBV14	NA	TRBJ1-2	CASSPPSAYGYTF	TGTGCCAGCAGCCCACCTAGTGCGTATGGCTACACCTTC
TRBD1	TRBV11-2	NA	TRBJ2-7	CASSLNERGPYEQYF	TGTGCCAGCAGCTTAAATGAGAGGGGGCCCTACGAGCAGTACTTC
NA	TRBV9	NA	TRBJ1-1	CASSVDMGSNTEAFF	TGTGCCAGCAGCGTCGACATGGGGAGTAACACTGAAGCTTTCTTT
NA	TRBV5-4	NA	TRBJ2-3	CASSLGAGSWDTQYF	TGTGCCAGCAGCCTAGGGGCAGGGAGTTGGGATACGCAGTATTTT
NA	TRBV29-1	NA	TRBJ2-4	CSGTGSANIQYF	TGCAGCGGCACAGGGTCGGCGAACATTCAGTACTTC
TRBD1	TRBV19	NA	TRBJ1-4	CATWDREGEKLFF	TGTGCCACTTGGGACAGGGAGGGTGAAAAACTGTTTTTT
TRBD2	TRBV6-5	NA	TRBJ2-5	CASSYSGGGSSETQYF	TGTGCCAGCAGTTACTCGGGGGGGGGTAGTTCCGAGACCCAGTACTTC
NA	TRBV29-1	NA	TRBJ1-2	CSVLQGAVYTF	TGCAGCGTTTTACAGGGCGCAGTCTACACCTTC
TRBD2	TRBV7-8	NA	TRBJ2-5	CASSILARETQYF	TGTGCCAGCAGTATACTAGCGCGAGAGACCCAGTACTTC
TRBD2	TRBV7-2	NA	TRBJ2-1	CASRFTGALRGRADEQFF	TGTGCCAGCAGGTTTACAGGGGCGCTGCGCGGGAGGGCCGATGAGCAGTTCTTC
NA	TRBV29-1	NA	TRBJ2-5	CSVDSPRGETQYF	TGCAGCGTTGATTCCCCCAGGGGTGAGACCCAGTACTTC
NA	TRBV11-2	NA	TRBJ2-7	CASSLNTQGSYEQYF	TGTGCCAGCAGCTTAAATACGCAAGGTTCCTACGAGCAGTACTTC
NA	TRBV5-4	NA	TRBJ2-2	CASSFGLAAGYTGELFF	TGTGCCAGCAGCTTCGGATTAGCGGCAGGGTATACCGGGGAGCTGTTTTTT
TRBD2	TRBV2	NA	TRBJ2-2	CASRDKRTSGVVSNTGELFF	TGTGCCAGCAGGGATAAAAGGACTAGCGGAGTGGTTTCGAACACCGGGGAGCTGTTTTTT
NA	TRBV6-1	NA	TRBJ2-7	CASSERGSSYEQYF	TGTGCCAGCAGTGAGAGGGGCAGCTCCTACGAGCAGTACTTC
NA	TRBV7-9	NA	TRBJ2-5	CASTSLEETQYF	TGTGCCAGCACCTCATTGGAGGAGACCCAGTACTTC
NA	TRBV15	once	TRBJ1-4	CATSRDLTKREKLFF	TGTGCCACCAGCAGAGATTTGACCAAGCGGGAAAAACTGTTTTTT
NA	TRBV7-8	NA	TRBJ2-7	CASSLGTAQTYEQYF	TGTGCCAGCAGCTTGGGTACAGCACAGACCTACGAGCAGTACTTC
TRBD2	TRBV28	NA	TRBJ2-5	CASSAPASGKGETQYF	TGTGCCAGCAGTGCGCCCGCTAGCGGGAAGGGAGAGACCCAGTACTTC
NA	TRBV12-5	NA	TRBJ2-1	CASGLVLQLDEQFF	TGTGCTAGTGGTTTGGTATTACAGCTCGATGAGCAGTTCTTC
NA	TRBV30	NA	TRBJ1-2	CAWSVRQDYGYTF	TGTGCCTGGAGTGTACGACAGGACTATGGCTACACCTTC
NA	TRBV19	NA	TRBJ1-5	CASSMRQENQPQHF	TGTGCCAGTAGTATGCGGCAGGAGAATCAGCCCCAGCATTTT
NA	TRBV28	NA	TRBJ1-2	CASKITGSYGYTF	TGTGCCAGCAAGATAACAGGGAGCTATGGCTACACCTTC
NA	TRBV27	NA	TRBJ1-6	CASSFIQNSPLHF	TGTGCCAGCAGTTTCATCCAAAATTCACCCCTCCACTTT